This TCR beta chain was captured by sequencing in a study of cytomegalovirus exposure and HLA in healthy donors. It was with 60 Vbeta and 13 Jbeta primers that the PCR ran. Sequencing used immunoSEQ multiplex PCR; TCRdb keeps in-frame clones, though not all of them. The data hold approximately 200,000 clones, with approximately 85% observed a single time. Germline V lookup: CDR1 LNHNV, CDR2 YYDKDF (reference sequence). Trimming took off 3 bases at V and 4 bases at J, with 14 bases between the two ends. The CDR3 has 15 amino acids. The clonotype comes from a girl between 5 and 17 years old in good health and CMV-seropositive. The rearrangement uses TRBV15 and TRBJ2-3, with D tentatively TRBD2 (5 bases). Sequencing input: PBMCs. The CDR3 bases are TGTGCCACCAGCAGCGTAGACTGGCGGGCAGATACGCAGTATTTT. This codes for CATSSVDWRADTQYF.